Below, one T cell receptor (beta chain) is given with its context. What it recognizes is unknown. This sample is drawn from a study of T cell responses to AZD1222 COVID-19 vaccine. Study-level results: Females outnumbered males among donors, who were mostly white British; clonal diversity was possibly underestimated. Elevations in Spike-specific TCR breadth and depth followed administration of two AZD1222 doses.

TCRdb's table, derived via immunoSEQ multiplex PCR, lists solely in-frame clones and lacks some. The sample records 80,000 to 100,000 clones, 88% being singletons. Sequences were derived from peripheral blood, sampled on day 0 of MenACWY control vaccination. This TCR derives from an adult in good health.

CDR3 nucleotide sequence: TGTGCCAGCAGTGGGACAGCGCTTAGCAATCAGCCCCAGCATTTT. This translates into CASSGTALSNQPQHF. This chain uses TRBV7-2 with TRBJ1-5; 7 bases fit TRBD1. V was pared by 6 bases and J by 0 bases, with 5 bases of the junction left unmatched. CDR1 SGHTA and CDR2 FQGNSA come from the germline V gene. The CDR3 has 15 amino acids.